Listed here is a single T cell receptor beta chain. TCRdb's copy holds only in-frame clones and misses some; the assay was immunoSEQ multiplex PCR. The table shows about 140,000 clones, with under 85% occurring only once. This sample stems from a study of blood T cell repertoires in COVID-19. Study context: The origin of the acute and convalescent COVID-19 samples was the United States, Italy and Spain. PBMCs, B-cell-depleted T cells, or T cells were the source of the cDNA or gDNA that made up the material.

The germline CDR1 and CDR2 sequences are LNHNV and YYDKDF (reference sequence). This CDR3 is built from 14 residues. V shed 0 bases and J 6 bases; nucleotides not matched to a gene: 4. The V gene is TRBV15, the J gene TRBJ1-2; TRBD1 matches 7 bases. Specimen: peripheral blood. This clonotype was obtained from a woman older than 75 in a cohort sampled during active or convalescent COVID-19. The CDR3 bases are TGTGCCACCAGCAGAGATCTCACAGGGGATGGCTACACCTTC. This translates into CATSRDLTGDGYTF.